The 9 T cell receptor beta chains reported below all come from one sample, sequenced in a study of shared clonotypes between healthy human individuals. Clones were read by immunoSEQ multiplex PCR, and TCRdb kept only the in-frame ones, dropping some. The table includes millions of clones, approximately 94% detected once. It was CD45RO-negative cells, positively selected for CCR7, that made up naive CD8 cells, with terminally differentiated effector memory CD45RA+ cells excluded. What was sequenced was naive CD8+ T cells from PBMCs. These receptors all stem from a man aged 18 to 30 in good health. Some clones in this sample may be carry-over from other donors' samples.

For the CDR3, the DNA is TGCGCCAGCAGCCACCCCCCGGCGGAGAACACTGAAGCTTTCTTT. It yields the protein CASSHPPAENTEAFF. This sequence joins TRBV4-1 and TRBJ1-1; no definite D call. CDR1 and CDR2 from the germline V gene are MGHRA and YSYEKL. There are 15 residues in the CDR3. Trimming removed 3 bases from V and 1 base from J, with 12 bases in between.

The chain couples TRBV19 to TRBJ2-7, with D tentatively TRBD1 (5 bases). V was shortened by 1 base and J by 3 bases, with 13 bases between the two germline ends. Germline CDR1 LNHDA, CDR2 SQIVND (reference sequence). CDR3 length equals 15 residues. The CDR3: CASSIALTAYYEQYF. DNA of the CDR3: TGTGCCAGTAGTATAGCTTTGACAGCCTACTACGAGCAGTACTTC.

This chain links TRBV28 with TRBJ2-3, with 11 positions matching TRBD2. Unmatched junction bases numbered 16, after V lost 6 bases and J lost 2 bases. The CDR3 has 19 amino acids. Germline V lookup: CDR1 MDHEN, CDR2 SYDVKM. CDR3 nucleotides: TGTGCCAGCAGCCAAGATCTCGCTAGCGGGAGGACCTACACAGATACGCAGTATTTT. It yields the protein CASSQDLASGRTYTDTQYF.

This clone was counted once. The chain uses TRBV19 and TRBJ2-3; 11 nucleotides match TRBD2. The germline V gene encodes CDR1 LNHDA and CDR2 SQIVND (reference sequence). The V and J ends lost 1 base and 10 bases, in that order; junction bases with no gene match: 1. CDR3 length: 13 amino acids. The CDR3: CASSIVAGGAQYF. CDR3 coding DNA: TGTGCCAGTAGTATAGTAGCGGGAGGGGCGCAGTATTTT.

Comments on this clone: Different DNA sequences within this sample yield the same CDR3. This sequence joins TRBV5-1 and TRBJ2-1; 7 nucleotides match TRBD2. CDR3 size: 15 residues. Germline values: CDR1 SGHRS, CDR2 YFSETQ. After removal of 1 base from V and 2 bases from J, the junction contained 3 bases not matched to a gene. CDR3 coding DNA: TGCGCCAGCAGCTTGTCTAGCGGAGCCTACAATGAGCAGTTCTTC. This sequence encodes CASSLSSGAYNEQFF. The full variable domain, its missing parts supplied by reference TRBV5-1 and TRBJ2-1, is KAGVTQTPRYLIKTRGQQVTLSCSPISGHRSVSWYQQTPGQGLQFLFEYFSETQRNKGNFPGRFSGRQFSNSRSEMNVSTLELGDSALYLCASSLSSGAYNEQFFGPGTRLTVL.

The chain uses TRBV28 and TRBJ2-7; D is ambiguous. Germline V CDR1 and CDR2: MDHEN, SYDVKM. Trimming removed 6 bases at V and 0 bases at J, with 12 bases between. The CDR3 loop spans 14 amino acids. CDR3 loop: CASRLTTSSYEQYF. Written as DNA, the CDR3 is TGTGCCAGCAGGCTGACAACAAGCTCCTACGAGCAGTACTTC.

The CDR3 region is CATSRVLADSYNEQFF. The CDR3 region has the DNA TGTGCCACCAGCAGAGTCCTAGCGGACTCCTACAATGAGCAGTTCTTC. The chain is built from TRBV15 and TRBJ2-1; 7 nucleotides line up with TRBD2. With V trimmed by 1 base and J by 0 bases, 3 bases remained unmatched. CDR1 is LNHNV, CDR2 YYDKDF, per germline (reference sequence). The length of the CDR3 is 16 residues.

The chain carries TRBV10-2 and TRBJ1-5, with no clear D. Between the trimmed V and J ends, which lost 7 bases and 0 bases, there was a span of 10 bases. Looked up from germline, CDR1 is WSHSY and CDR2 is SAAADI. The CDR3 contains 14 residues. CDR3 nucleotides: TGCGCCAGCAATGGGAGGGATAGCAATCAGCCCCAGCATTTT. Protein: CASNGRDSNQPQHF.

The chain has TRBV7-6 and TRBJ2-5, with TRBD1 as a possible D gene (6 bases). Between the trimmed V and J ends, which lost 4 bases and 1 base, there was a span of 13 bases. Germline assignment: CDR1 SGHVS and CDR2 FNYEAQ. CDR3 length: 15 amino acids. The CDR3 sequence is CASSSGQSTQETQYF. CDR3 nucleotide sequence: TGTGCCAGCAGCTCGGGACAATCCACCCAAGAGACCCAGTACTTC.